The subject of this entry is one TCR beta chain. The antigen this receptor binds is unknown. No base qualities exist here, and no much larger clone lies one base off it. The CDR3, from cysteine to phenylalanine, totals 13 residues. Solely the CDR3 DNA is kept, with 39 bases framed from the first base. According to the germline V gene, CDR1 reads SQVTM and CDR2 reads ANQGSEA. V loses 3 bases, J loses 5 bases, and the germline ends lie 13 bases apart. Patients with a history of autoimmune disease or receiving systemic immunosuppression were excluded from the trial. In every dose cohort, peripheral blood was drawn for TCR sequencing at baseline, cycle 4 day 1, and cycle 7 day 1. Samples came from an open-label, multicenter, first-in-human phase I dose-escalation trial of ivuxolimab. Adults with locally advanced or metastatic head and neck squamous cell, hepatocellular, melanoma or renal cell carcinoma were enrolled in the trial. Before TCR sequencing, CD4+ T cells and CD8+ T cells from peripheral blood were sorted into separate populations.

This sample was included in a study of OX40 agonist ivuxolimab in advanced cancers. Background for the entire study: Ivuxolimab, which targeted the costimulatory receptor OX40 (CD134), was an agonistic, fully human IgG2 monoclonal antibody. Intravenous ivuxolimab was administered to patients every 2 weeks at six dose levels: 0.01, 0.1, 0.3, 1.5, 3 and 10 mg/kg. Of the roughly 52 dose-escalation patients, hepatocellular carcinoma was present in around 20, melanoma in roughly 15, renal cell carcinoma in 9 and head and neck cancer in 9. The dose-escalation cohort was 82.7% male with a mean age of about 65 years, ranging from about 23 to 85. Patients were allowed to have had prior anti-PD-1, anti-PD-L1 or anti-CTLA-4 therapy, and 40% of the dose-escalation patients had been treated with checkpoint inhibitors. Partial responses occurred in three dose-escalation patients: two with cutaneous melanoma and one with hepatocellular carcinoma. Peripheral TCRbeta sequencing was intended to test whether TCR sequence diversity was altered and clonal T-cell expansion was caused by ivuxolimab. The monotherapy dose-escalation portion (N ≈ 52 patients) of the phase I ivuxolimab trial is reported in the paper.

To sequence the TCRbeta CDR3 region, genomic DNA was isolated from the sorted cells. TCRbeta CDR3 regions were sequenced using the immunoSEQ Assay. TCRdb took this table from immuneACCESS and kept in-frame rearrangements with V and J called. Such tables lack part of the clones; where checked against another copy, unresolved V genes explain under half of the gap, and the rest is unexplained. This sample gives 90,000 to 130,000 clones in total; approximately 89% of them show up just once. Together, the top ten hold approximately 0.63% of the sample. General findings and caveats noted by the study authors: Low levels of normalized T-cell clonal expansion were also seen in some patients who did not respond. The antigen specificity of the peripheral T cells that underwent clonal expansion was not determined. After ivuxolimab, CD8+ T cells had more expanded clones than CD4+ T cells on average. Partial responders in the 0.1-3.0 mg/kg groups had among the lowest normalized peripheral clonal expansion, especially among CD8+ T cells. At doses from 0.1 to 3.0 mg/kg, clonal expansion was seen in both CD4+ and CD8+ blood T cells between baseline and week 6.

The sequence is built from TRBV29-1 and TRBJ1-1; the D gene remains uncertain. The material sequenced was CD4+ or CD8+ T cells sorted from blood, taken in a trial of the OX40 agonist ivuxolimab. The clonotype was recovered from an adult with an advanced solid tumor such as melanoma, head and neck, liver or kidney cancer. The base sequence is TGCAGCGTTGATGTACTAGGGAGTACTGAAGCTTTCTTT. It translates to CSVDVLGSTEAFF.